The next 6 T cell receptor beta chains were all read from a single sample in a study of T-cell memory formation after mild COVID-19 (dated by TCRdb to about 2021). The library was obtained by 5' RACE. TCRdb lists the instrument as Illumina NovaSeq 6000. TCRdb passed the public sequencing reads through fastp at Q25 and MiXCR, retaining productive beta sequences. All rows with the same CDR3 protein become a single entry with the most common DNA and genes. The sample table contains approximately 230,000 distinct CDR3 sequences; only one count was recorded for roughly 15% of them. The biggest ten clones account for 3.5% of the sample. Sequenced material: PBMCs or a T cell subset sorted from them (not recorded which). These receptors were collected from a young man who had mild COVID-19 (a few samples of this study predate the infection). The sample titles of this study are shuffled in the database, so cell type and time point are left out; the donor was told from shared clones.

The table lists this clonotype with many counts. The chain uses TRBV10-3 and TRBJ2-1, with D tentatively TRBD2 (5 bases). The CDR3 is 15 amino acids. In germline, CDR1 is ENHRY, CDR2 SYGVKD. Trimming took 3 bases from V and 6 from J, leaving 15 bases between them. CDR3 nucleotides: TGTGCCATCAGTGAAAGCGGAACGATTTCCAATGAGCAGTTCTTC. This gives the protein CAISESGTISNEQFF.

In its sample, this clonotype was seen a few times. This chain connects TRBV20-1 to TRBJ2-5; D perhaps matches TRBD1 (6 bases). The V gene lost 4 bases and the J gene lost 3 bases, with 12 bases spanning the gap. The CDR3 runs 13 residues. CDR1 DFQATT and CDR2 SNEGSKA come from the germline V gene (reference sequence). CDR3: CSANRDGEETQYF. CDR3 sequence (DNA): TGCAGTGCTAACAGGGACGGGGAAGAGACCCAGTACTTC.

The sample holds a few counts of this clonotype. The V call is TRBV28, the J call TRBJ2-6; TRBD1 aligns across 7 bases. This CDR3 comprises 17 residues. V was pared by 6 bases and J by 1 base, with 9 bases of the junction left unmatched. Germline loops: CDR1 MDHEN, CDR2 SYDVKM. CDR3 sequence (DNA): TGTGCCAGCAGCCTTATGACAGGGCGATCTGGGGCCAACGTCCTGACTTTC. Its protein product is CASSLMTGRSGANVLTF.

The rearrangement joins TRBV5-1 to TRBJ2-2; D perhaps matches TRBD2 (6 bases). The length of the CDR3 is 14 residues. The V gene lost 5 bases and the J gene lost 4 bases, with 12 bases spanning the gap. CDR1 and CDR2 from the germline V gene are SGHRS and YFSETQ. In DNA, the CDR3 is TGCGCCAGCAGGCTGGAGGGCTTCACCGGGGAGCTGTTTTTT. The encoded protein is CASRLEGFTGELFF. Looking up the rest from reference TRBV5-1 and TRBJ2-2 gives the full variable domain: KAGVTQTPRYLIKTRGQQVTLSCSPISGHRSVSWYQQTPGQGLQFLFEYFSETQRNKGNFPGRFSGRQFSNSRSEMNVSTLELGDSALYLCASRLEGFTGELFFGEGSRLTVL.

The chain couples TRBV20-1 to TRBJ2-4; D gene ambiguous. Germline CDR1 reads DFQATT; CDR2 reads SNEGSKA (reference sequence). V gave up 4 bases and J gave up 6 bases, with 13 bases separating them. The CDR3 consists of 13 residues. The CDR3 bases are TGCAGTGCTATCGAACCAGTCGTAAACATTCAGTACTTC. As protein: CSAIEPVVNIQYF.

This clonotype occurred a few times. The rearrangement links TRBV7-2 to TRBJ2-3, with TRBD2 matching 11 bases. The CDR3 totals 15 residues. J was trimmed by 5 bases and V by 5 bases; bases with no gene match: 6. Germline-derived CDR1 and CDR2 are SGHTA and FQGNSA. In DNA, the CDR3 is TGTGCCAGCAGCCCCGTAGCGGGGGGGCGAGATACGCAGTATTTT. It encodes CASSPVAGGRDTQYF. Full variable domain (outside the CDR3, taken from reference TRBV7-2 and TRBJ2-3): GAGVSQSPSNKVTEKGKDVELRCDPISGHTALYWYRQSLGQGLEFLIYFQGNSAPDKSGLPSDRFSAERTGGSVSTLTIQRTQQEDSAVYLCASSPVAGGRDTQYFGPGTRLTVL.